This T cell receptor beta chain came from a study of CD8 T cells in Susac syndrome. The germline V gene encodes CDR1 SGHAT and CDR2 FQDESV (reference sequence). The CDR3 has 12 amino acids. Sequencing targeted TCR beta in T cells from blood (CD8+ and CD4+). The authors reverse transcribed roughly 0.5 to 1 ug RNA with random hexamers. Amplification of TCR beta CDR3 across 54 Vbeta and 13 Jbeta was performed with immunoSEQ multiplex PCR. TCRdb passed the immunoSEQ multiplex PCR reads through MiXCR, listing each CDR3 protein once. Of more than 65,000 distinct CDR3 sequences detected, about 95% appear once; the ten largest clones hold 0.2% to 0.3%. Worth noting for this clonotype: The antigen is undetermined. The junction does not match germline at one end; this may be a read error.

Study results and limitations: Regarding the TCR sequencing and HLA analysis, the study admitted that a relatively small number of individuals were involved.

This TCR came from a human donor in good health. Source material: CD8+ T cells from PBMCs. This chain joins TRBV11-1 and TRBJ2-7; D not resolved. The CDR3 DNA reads TGTGCCAGCACCTTAAACTCCGGCGAGCAGTACTTC. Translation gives CASTLNSGEQYF. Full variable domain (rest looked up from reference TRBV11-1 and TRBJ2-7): EAEVAQSPRYKITEKSQAVAFWCDPISGHATLYWYRQILGQGPELLVQFQDESVVDDSQLPKDRFSAERLKGVDSTLKIQPAELGDSAMYLCASTLNSGEQYFGPGTRLTVT.